Relative to its sample, the clone carrying this TCR beta chain is medium-sized. The antigen is undetermined. An equimolar mix of two oligonucleotides served as the beta constant-region primer for TRBC1 and TRBC2. Four rounds of PCR amplified the ligated cDNA using nested alpha and beta constant-region primers plus SP2. Each CDR3 protein is one row after TCRdb ran MiXCR on the UMI-ligation and nested PCR reads. This sample has tens of thousands of distinct CDR3 sequences, with about 18% found just once. The record originates from a study of naive and memory T cell subsets. Broader study findings: Between naive and memory subsets, TCR abundance power law exponents differed.

Material for sequencing was effector memory CD4+ T cells from blood. The subset denotes: effector memory, CD45RA- CD27-. This sequence was found in a human donor in good health.

CDR3 DNA sequence: TGTGCCAGCCGAGGGACAGGGTTTGATACGCAGTATTTT. Translated, it gives CASRGTGFDTQYF. The V gene is TRBV7-2, the J gene TRBJ2-3, with 9 bases lining up with TRBD1. CDR1 and CDR2 (germline): SGHTA, FQGNSA. V trimming: 8 bases; J trimming: 6 bases; junction bases outside the gene matches: 6. The CDR3 length is 13 residues.